The 22 T cell receptor beta chains reported below all come from one sample, sequenced in a study of tumor-infiltrating lymphocytes in oesophageal squamous cell carcinoma (dated by TCRdb to between 2015 and 2016). Libraries were prepared through PCR. The instrument given in TCRdb is Illumina HiSeq 2000. Using fastp trimming at Q25 and MiXCR clonotype assembly, TCRdb reanalyzed the public sequencing data and kept in-frame beta chains. Each entry is one CDR3 protein sequence, shown with its most common DNA and genes. Within this sample are tens of thousands of distinct CDR3 sequences, with under 35% of them counted one time only. Approximately 19% of the sample goes to the ten largest clones. Material: esophageal tumor tissue. The receptors were sampled from a female donor with esophageal squamous cell carcinoma.

The chain has TRBV7-9 and TRBJ2-3; possible D gene TRBD2, 6 bases. The DNA end favors TRBJ2-7, so the J call may be wrong. The CDR3 extends over 13 amino acids. Germline values: CDR1 SEHNR, CDR2 FQNEAQ (reference sequence). CDR3 nucleotides: TGTGCCAGCAGCCGACTGGGGGGCTACGAGCAGTACTTC. Translation gives CASSRLGGYEQYF.

This clonotype was seen just once. One end of the junction fails to match germline, which may point to a read error. The chain couples TRBV19 to TRBJ2-7; D gene uncertain. Germline CDR1 and CDR2: LNHDA and SQIVND (reference sequence). The CDR3 is 13 amino acids. CDR3 coding DNA: TGTGCCAGTAGTCTGACCCCAGGTTCACCCCTCCACTTC. This encodes CASSLTPGSPLHF.

This clonotype occurred many times. V usage is TRBV7-2 and J usage is TRBJ2-1, with 10 bases fitting TRBD2. The germline gives CDR1 SGHTA, CDR2 FQGNSA. V lost 5 bases, J lost 5 bases, and 6 bases stayed unmatched. This CDR3 is 15 amino acids long. CDR3 sequence reads: CASSVTSGVNNEQFF. CDR3 in DNA: TGTGCCAGCAGCGTCACTAGCGGGGTTAACAATGAGCAGTTCTTC.

Comment on this clonotype: This likely comes from a read error, as the CDR3 has no conserved phenylalanine or tryptophan at its end. The limits of the CDR3 on the DNA are not certain, so only TCRdb's listed CDR3 is given. The chain's CDR3 is CASSLAGDNEQYFGA. This chain connects TRBV7-2 to TRBJ2-6; TRBD1 was called by the table and not checked on the DNA. Germline CDR1 and CDR2: SGHTA and FQGNSA. The CDR3 comprises 15 residues, both ends counted.

This clonotype occurred a few times. For the CDR3, the DNA is TGTGCCACCAGTGATTTTGGCGGGATCAATGAGCAGTACTTC. It encodes CATSDFGGINEQYF. This chain joins TRBV24-1 and TRBJ2-7; D is perhaps TRBD2 (6 bases). V shed 1 base and J shed 7 bases, with 13 bases lying between them. Germline CDR1 KGHDR, CDR2 SFDVKD. The CDR3 extends over 14 amino acids.

This clonotype has a count of ten or more. The J gene is TRBJ2-7, the V gene TRBV6-1; 7 bases are a match to TRBD2. The CDR3 loop spans 15 amino acids. CDR1 MNHNS and CDR2 SASEGT come from the germline V gene. Unmatched junction bases numbered 10, after V lost 5 bases and J lost 3 bases. DNA for the CDR3: TGTGCCAGCAGTCCCCTTAGCGGGCGGAACTACGAGCAGTACTTC. Protein sequence: CASSPLSGRNYEQYF.

This clonotype was seen a few times. The chain links TRBV28 to TRBJ2-1; 11 bases are a match to TRBD2. CDR1 is MDHEN and CDR2 is SYDVKM in the germline V gene. CDR3 length: 18 residues. Trimming cost V 3 bases and J 0 bases; bases outside gene matches: 7. The CDR3 DNA reads TGTGCCAGCAGTTTCCCCGGGACTAGCGGATACTCCTACAATGAGCAGTTCTTC. This gives the protein CASSFPGTSGYSYNEQFF.

Of note for this clonotype: No conserved phenylalanine or tryptophan is present at the end of the CDR3, so a read error is the likely explanation. Because the CDR3's place on the DNA is in doubt, the DNA is left out and the CDR3 is given as listed by TCRdb. This chain links TRBV5-1 with TRBJ2-7. Germline V lookup: CDR1 SGHRS, CDR2 YFSETQ. The CDR3 is 8 amino acids in total, end residues counted. The CDR3 reads CASSYQIQ.

A word on this clonotype: This likely comes from a read error, as the CDR3 has no conserved phenylalanine or tryptophan at its end. It is unclear where the CDR3 begins or ends on the DNA, so no DNA is shown, and the CDR3 is as TCRdb lists it. This chain uses TRBV5-1 with TRBJ2-6. Termini included, the CDR3 measures 8 amino acids. Germline V lookup: CDR1 SGHRS, CDR2 YFSETQ. The CDR3 loop reads CASSFSCL.

The V and J genes are TRBV3-1 and TRBJ2-1, with 12 bases lining up with TRBD2. The end of the DNA is better explained by TRBJ2-7, so the J call may be wrong. Germline V lookup: CDR1 LGHDT, CDR2 YNNKEL (reference sequence). This CDR3 region has 15 residues. In DNA, the CDR3 is TGTGCCAGCAGCCCAAGACTAGCGGGAGAGTACGAGCAGTACTTC. Translating gives CASSPRLAGEYEQYF.

The rearrangement links TRBV7-9 to TRBJ2-7; 7 bases agree with TRBD1. CDR1 is SEHNR and CDR2 is FQNEAQ in the germline V gene (reference sequence). V was clipped by 5 bases and J by 2 bases; unmatched bases: 9. This CDR3 region has 15 residues. CDR3 DNA sequence: TGTGCCAGCAGCCCCACCGGGACAGCTCCCTACGAGCAGTACTTC. Its translation is CASSPTGTAPYEQYF.

Within the sample, this clonotype is medium-sized. The chain uses TRBV7-9 and TRBJ1-1; 8 bases agree with TRBD1. Per germline, CDR1 SEHNR and CDR2 FQNEAQ (reference sequence). The CDR3 covers 15 residues. V gave up 5 bases and J gave up 2 bases; unmatched junction bases: 7. CDR3 sequence: CASSVDRGRNTEAFF. CDR3 bases: TGTGCCAGCAGCGTAGACAGGGGCAGAAACACTGAAGCTTTCTTT.

CDR3 in DNA: TGCAGTGCTACGGGACAGGGGGTACCAGACGAGCAGTACTTC. Amino acids: CSATGQGVPDEQYF. The chain employs TRBV20-1 and TRBJ2-7; 11 bases agree with TRBD1. This CDR3 is built from 14 residues. The junction had 7 bases not matched to a gene; V was cut back by 4 bases and J by 5 bases. Germline-derived CDR1 and CDR2 are DFQATT and SNEGSKA (reference sequence).

This clonotype was found many times. CDR3 bases: TGTGCCAGCTCACCGGGACAGGGAGATAATTCACCCCTCCACTTT. Encoded protein: CASSPGQGDNSPLHF. The chain uses TRBV18 and TRBJ1-6; 9 bases align to TRBD1. CDR3 length: 15 residues. Trimming took 3 bases from V and 5 from J; bases not matched to a gene: 2. Germline CDR1 KGHSH, CDR2 LQKENI.

There are a few counts of this clonotype. Just one base apart from a much larger clone, this may be a read error. V usage is TRBV28 and J usage is TRBJ2-1; D is unclear. Germline-derived CDR1 and CDR2 are MDHEN and SYDVKM. The V end was cut by 2 bases, the J end by 10 bases, with 9 bases between. CDR3 length equals 12 residues. The CDR3 here is CASSLGRYEQFF. The CDR3 nucleotides are TGTGCCAGCAGTTTAGGGCGGTACGAGCAGTTCTTC.

This clonotype was detected ten times or more. This sequence joins TRBV28 and TRBJ1-1; D possibly corresponds to TRBD1 (6 bases). Trimming shortened V by 5 bases and J by 1 base, and 11 bases separated the two germline ends. Per the germline V gene, CDR1 is MDHEN and CDR2 is SYDVKM. The CDR3 runs 14 residues. CDR3 DNA: TGTGCCAGCAGTCTTATGACAGGGAACACTGAAGCTTTCTTT. Translating gives CASSLMTGNTEAFF.

This clonotype was seen repeatedly, ten times or more. V and J are TRBV6-1 and TRBJ2-7; either TRBD1 or TRBD2 may fit D (5 bases each). CDR1 and CDR2 from the germline V gene are MNHNS and SASEGT. This CDR3 has 14 residues. The V and J ends lost 6 bases and 0 bases respectively, with 12 bases between them. CDR3: CASSGEGPSYEQYF. CDR3 in DNA: TGTGCCAGCAGCGGAGAGGGACCCTCCTACGAGCAGTACTTC.

As concerns this clonotype: The junction does not match germline at one end; this may be a read error. The rearrangement uses TRBV3-1 and TRBJ1-6; TRBD1 matches 7 bases. Germline V gene lookup returns CDR1 LGHDT and CDR2 YNNKEL (reference sequence). There are 16 residues in the CDR3. The CDR3 nucleotides read TGTGCCAGCAGCCAAGATACGCCAGGGGGTTATTCACCCCCCCACTTT. Amino acid sequence: CASSQDTPGGYSPPHF.

This clonotype was counted many times. This chain links TRBV6-6 with TRBJ2-6; TRBD2 might be the D (6 bases). The CDR3 spans 18 residues. The V gene's germline CDR1 is MNHNY and CDR2 SVGAGI (reference sequence). Trimming shortened V by 0 bases and J by 0 bases, and 12 bases separated the two germline ends. CDR3 bases: TGTGCCAGCAGTTACTCGTGGGTGGGGGGCTCTGGGGCCAACGTCCTGACTTTC. Translation gives CASSYSWVGGSGANVLTF.

In its sample, this clonotype was seen a few times. The chain carries TRBV7-2 and TRBJ2-7; the D is unclear. From germline, CDR1 is SGHTA and CDR2 FQGNSA. The ends were cut back, 2 bases at V and 6 bases at J, with 8 bases in the middle. The CDR3 loop spans 12 amino acids. Here the CDR3 DNA reads TGTGCCAGCAGCTTACATAAGGGCGAGCAGTACTTC. Translation: CASSLHKGEQYF.

Note on this clonotype: The conserved phenylalanine or tryptophan normally closing the CDR3 is absent here, so this likely arose from a read error. It is unclear where the CDR3 begins or ends on the DNA, so no DNA is shown, and the CDR3 is as TCRdb lists it. The gene calls are TRBV7-3 and TRBJ2-1; TRBD2 is the table's D call, not checked against the DNA. The CDR3 length equals 17 residues, ends included. The germline V gene has CDR1 SGHTA and CDR2 FQGTGA. CDR3 sequence reads: CASSLSSGTYYEQYFGN.

At least ten counts were recorded for this clonotype. The chain is built from TRBV27 and TRBJ1-5; D not resolved. This CDR3 has 12 residues. V lost 6 bases and J lost 0, with 3 bases in between. The germline V gene has CDR1 MNHEY and CDR2 SMNVEV (reference sequence). CDR3 in amino acids: CASSGSNQPQHF. The CDR3 DNA follows: TGTGCCAGCAGCGGTAGCAATCAGCCCCAGCATTTT.